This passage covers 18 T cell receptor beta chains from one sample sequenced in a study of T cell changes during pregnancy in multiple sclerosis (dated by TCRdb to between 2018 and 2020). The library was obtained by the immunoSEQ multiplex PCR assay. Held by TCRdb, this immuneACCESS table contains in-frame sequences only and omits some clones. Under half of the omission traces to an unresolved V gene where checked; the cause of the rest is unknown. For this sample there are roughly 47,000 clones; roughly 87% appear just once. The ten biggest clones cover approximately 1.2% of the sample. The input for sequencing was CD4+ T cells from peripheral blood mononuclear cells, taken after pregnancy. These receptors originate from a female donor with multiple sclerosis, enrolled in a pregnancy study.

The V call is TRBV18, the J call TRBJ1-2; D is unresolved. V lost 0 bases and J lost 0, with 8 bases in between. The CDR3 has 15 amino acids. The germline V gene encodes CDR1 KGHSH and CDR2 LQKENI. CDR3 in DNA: TGTGCCAGCTCACCACCTAGAGGTGCTAACTATGGCTACACCTTC. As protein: CASSPPRGANYGYTF.

The DNA for the CDR3 is TGTGCCAGTAGTATACTAGCGGGAGAGGTTGAGCAGTTCTTC. This gives the protein CASSILAGEVEQFF. V usage is TRBV19 and J usage is TRBJ2-1; 10 bases line up with TRBD2. V lost 2 bases to trimming and J lost 9 bases; unmatched junction nucleotides: 4. The CDR3 runs to 14 residues. CDR1 LNHDA and CDR2 SQIVND come from the germline V gene (reference sequence).

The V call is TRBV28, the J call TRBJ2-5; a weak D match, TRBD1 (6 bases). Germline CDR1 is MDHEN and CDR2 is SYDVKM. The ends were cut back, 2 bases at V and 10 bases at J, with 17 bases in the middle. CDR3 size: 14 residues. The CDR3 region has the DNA TGTGCCAGCAGTTTACCAGGGGCGACTCGTGGCCAGTACTTC. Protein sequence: CASSLPGATRGQYF. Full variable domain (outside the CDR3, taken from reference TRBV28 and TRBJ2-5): DVKVTQSSRYLVKRTGEKVFLECVQDMDHENMFWYRQDPGLGLRLIYFSYDVKMKEKGDIPEGYSVSREKKERFSLILESASTNQTSMYLCASSLPGATRGQYFGPGTRLLVL.

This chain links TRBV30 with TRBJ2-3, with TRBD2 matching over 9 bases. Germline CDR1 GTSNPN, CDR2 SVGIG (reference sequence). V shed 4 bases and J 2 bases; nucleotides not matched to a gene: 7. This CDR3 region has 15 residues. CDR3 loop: CAWTASGTSTDTQYF. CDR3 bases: TGTGCCTGGACGGCTAGCGGGACGTCCACAGATACGCAGTATTTT.

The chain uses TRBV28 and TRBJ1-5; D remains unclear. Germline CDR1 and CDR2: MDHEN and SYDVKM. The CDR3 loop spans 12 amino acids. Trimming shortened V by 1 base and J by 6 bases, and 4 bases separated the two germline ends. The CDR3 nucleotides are TGTGCCAGCAGTTTATCGGGTCAGCCCCAGCATTTT. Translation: CASSLSGQPQHF.

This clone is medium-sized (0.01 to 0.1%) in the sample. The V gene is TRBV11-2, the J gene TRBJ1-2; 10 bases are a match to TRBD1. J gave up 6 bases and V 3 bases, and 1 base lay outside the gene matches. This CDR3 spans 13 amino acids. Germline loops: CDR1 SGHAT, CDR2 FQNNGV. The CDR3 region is CASSFGQGDGYTF. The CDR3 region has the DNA TGTGCCAGCAGCTTCGGACAGGGGGATGGCTACACCTTC.

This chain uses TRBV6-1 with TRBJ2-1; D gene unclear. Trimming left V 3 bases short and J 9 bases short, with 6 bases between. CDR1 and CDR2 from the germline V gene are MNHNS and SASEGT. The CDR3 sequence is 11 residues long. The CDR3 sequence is CASSDLSEQFF. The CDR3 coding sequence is TGTGCCAGCAGTGATTTGAGTGAGCAGTTCTTC.

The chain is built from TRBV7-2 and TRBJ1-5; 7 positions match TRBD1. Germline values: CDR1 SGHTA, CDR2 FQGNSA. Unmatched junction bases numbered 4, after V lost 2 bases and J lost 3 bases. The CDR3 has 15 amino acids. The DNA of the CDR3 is TGTGCCAGCAGCTTATGGGGACAGTTCAATCAGCCCCAGCATTTT. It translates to CASSLWGQFNQPQHF.

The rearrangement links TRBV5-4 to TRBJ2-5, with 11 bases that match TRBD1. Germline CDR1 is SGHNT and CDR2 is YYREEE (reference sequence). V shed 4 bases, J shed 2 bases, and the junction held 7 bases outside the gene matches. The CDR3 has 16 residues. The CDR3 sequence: CASSRKDRGRQETQYF. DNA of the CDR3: TGTGCCAGCAGCCGGAAGGACAGGGGGCGGCAAGAGACCCAGTACTTC. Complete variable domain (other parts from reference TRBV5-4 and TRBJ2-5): ETGVTQSPTHLIKTRGQQVTLRCSSQSGHNTVSWYQQALGQGPQFIFQYYREEENGRGNFPPRFSGLQFPNYSSELNVNALELDDSALYLCASSRKDRGRQETQYFGPGTRLLVL.

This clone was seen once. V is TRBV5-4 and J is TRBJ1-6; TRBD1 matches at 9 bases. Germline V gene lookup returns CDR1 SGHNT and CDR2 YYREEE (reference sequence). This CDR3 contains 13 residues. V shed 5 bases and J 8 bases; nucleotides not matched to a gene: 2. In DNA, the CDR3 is TGTGCCAGCAGGTGGGACAGGGATTCACCCCTCCACTTT. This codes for CASRWDRDSPLHF. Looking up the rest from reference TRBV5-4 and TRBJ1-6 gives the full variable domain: ETGVTQSPTHLIKTRGQQVTLRCSSQSGHNTVSWYQQALGQGPQFIFQYYREEENGRGNFPPRFSGLQFPNYSSELNVNALELDDSALYLCASRWDRDSPLHFGNGTRLTVT.

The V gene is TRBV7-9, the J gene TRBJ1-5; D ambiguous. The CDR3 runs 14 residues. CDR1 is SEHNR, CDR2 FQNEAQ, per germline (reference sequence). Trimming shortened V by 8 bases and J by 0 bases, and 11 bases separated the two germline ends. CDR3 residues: CASSRSGSNQPQHF. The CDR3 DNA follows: TGTGCCAGCTCTAGGTCCGGTAGCAATCAGCCCCAGCATTTT.

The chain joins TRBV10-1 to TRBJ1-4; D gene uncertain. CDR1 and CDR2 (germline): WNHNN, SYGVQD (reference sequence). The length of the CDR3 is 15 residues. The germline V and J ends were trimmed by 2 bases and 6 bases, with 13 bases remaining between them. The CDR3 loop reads CASSEGSPGYEKLFF. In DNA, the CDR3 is TGCGCCAGCAGTGAGGGGAGCCCGGGATATGAAAAACTGTTTTTT.

CDR3 coding DNA: TGTGCCAGCAGGAGGGGGACTAGCGGCTCCTACGAGCAGTACTTC. It codes for CASRRGTSGSYEQYF. V is TRBV7-2 and J is TRBJ2-7, with TRBD2 identical over 11 bases. The V gene end was trimmed by 6 bases and the J gene end by 0 bases; junction bases not matched to a gene: 4. Germline assignment: CDR1 SGHTA and CDR2 FQGNSA. The CDR3 has 15 amino acids.

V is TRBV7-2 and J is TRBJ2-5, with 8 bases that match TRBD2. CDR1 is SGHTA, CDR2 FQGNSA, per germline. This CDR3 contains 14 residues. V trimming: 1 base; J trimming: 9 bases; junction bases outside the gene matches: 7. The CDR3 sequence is CASSLVGPGRAQYF. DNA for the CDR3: TGTGCCAGCAGCTTAGTGGGTCCCGGGAGGGCCCAGTACTTC.

Written as DNA, the CDR3 is TGCGCCAGCAGCTCCCGACAGGGACTCTACGAGCAGTACTTC. Its protein is CASSSRQGLYEQYF. The V call is TRBV4-1, the J call TRBJ2-7, with D maybe TRBD1 (7 bases). Germline V CDR1 and CDR2: MGHRA, YSYEKL. Trimming took 5 bases from V and 3 from J, leaving 14 bases between them. This CDR3 has 14 residues.

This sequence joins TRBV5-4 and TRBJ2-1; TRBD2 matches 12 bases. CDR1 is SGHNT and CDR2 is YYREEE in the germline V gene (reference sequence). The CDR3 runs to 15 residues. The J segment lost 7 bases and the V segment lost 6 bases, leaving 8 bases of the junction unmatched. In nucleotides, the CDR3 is TGTGCCAGCATGAAGACTAGCGGGAGTTCGAATGAGCAGTTCTTC. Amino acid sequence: CASMKTSGSSNEQFF.

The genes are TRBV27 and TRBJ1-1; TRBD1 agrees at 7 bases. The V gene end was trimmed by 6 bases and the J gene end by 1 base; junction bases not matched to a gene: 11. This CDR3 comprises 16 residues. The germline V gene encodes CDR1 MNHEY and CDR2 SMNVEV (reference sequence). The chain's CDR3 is CASSQYRGVGNTEAFF. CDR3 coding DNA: TGTGCCAGCAGCCAATACAGGGGCGTTGGGAACACTGAAGCTTTCTTT.

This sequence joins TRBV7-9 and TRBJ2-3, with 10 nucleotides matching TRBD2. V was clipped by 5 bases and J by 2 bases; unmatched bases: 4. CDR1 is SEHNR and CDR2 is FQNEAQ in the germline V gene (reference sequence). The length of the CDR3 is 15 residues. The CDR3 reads CASSVGLADTDTQYF. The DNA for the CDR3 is TGTGCCAGCAGCGTAGGACTAGCGGACACAGATACGCAGTATTTT.